Listed here are 6 T cell receptor beta chains from one sample, sequenced in a study of Graves' ophthalmopathy and Graves' hyperthyroidism. RNA transcripts provided the template for amplifying TCR beta CDR3 regions. Second-round multiplex PCR came after first-round RT-PCR with HTBI primers. TCRdb independently ran MiXCR on the multiplex PCR reads; one entry per CDR3 protein. The table lists about 660,000 distinct CDR3 sequences, under 50% of them singletons. Source material: peripheral blood. These receptors came from an adult man with Graves' ophthalmopathy.

This clonotype was seen ten or more times. The chain couples TRBV6-6 to TRBJ2-5, with unresolved D. This CDR3 region has 13 residues. Germline V gene data show CDR1 as MNHNY and CDR2 as SVGAGI (reference sequence). Trimming removed 2 bases at V and 5 bases at J, with 9 bases between. CDR3 protein: CASSYRPVETQYF. CDR3 in DNA: TGTGCCAGCAGTTACCGACCAGTGGAGACCCAGTACTTC.

About this clonotype itself: The final CDR3 position lacks the conserved phenylalanine or tryptophan, pointing to a likely read error. The DNA is left out, because the CDR3 cannot be placed on it with certainty; the CDR3 is given as TCRdb lists it. The V gene is TRBV7-9, the J gene TRBJ2-5; TRBD1, the table's D call, was not compared with the DNA. The CDR3 length is 8 residues, termini included. Germline V CDR1 and CDR2: SEHNR, FQNEAQ (reference sequence). Here the CDR3 reads CASSTPGV.

Worth noting for this clonotype: This clone may be a read error of a much larger clone one base away. This chain links TRBV15 with TRBJ1-1; D gene uncertain. Germline V gene lookup returns CDR1 LNHNV and CDR2 YYDKDF (reference sequence). This CDR3 region has 15 residues. In nucleotides, the CDR3 is TGTGCCACCAGCAGAGATCTGGCGGGCGTAGGTGAAGCTTCCTTT. Translation gives CATSRDLAGVGEASF.

This clonotype occurred many times. The gene calls are TRBV7-6 and TRBJ1-2; no reliable D call. Germline V gene data show CDR1 as SGHVS and CDR2 as FNYEAQ. This CDR3 is 15 amino acids long. V lost 5 bases and J lost 1, with 14 bases in between. The CDR3 sequence: CASSPRVGLNYGYTF. The CDR3 DNA sequence: TGTGCCAGCAGCCCCCGTGTCGGGCTTAACTATGGCTACACCTTC.

This sequence joins TRBV24-1 and TRBJ2-1; the match to TRBD2 covers 8 bases. This CDR3 has 15 residues. The V gene's germline CDR1 is KGHDR and CDR2 SFDVKD. Unmatched junction bases numbered 2, after V lost 1 base and J lost 4 bases. The CDR3 loop reads CATSDFAGGYNEQFF. In DNA, the CDR3 is TGTGCCACCAGTGATTTCGCGGGAGGTTACAATGAGCAGTTCTTC.

This clonotype was observed many times. This rearrangement joins TRBV15 to TRBJ1-2; 8 bases map to TRBD1. With 0 bases clipped from V and 7 bases from J, the junction kept 7 bases outside the gene matches. Germline CDR1 and CDR2: LNHNV and YYDKDF (reference sequence). This CDR3 has 15 amino acids. The chain's CDR3 is CATSREGQGRSGYTF. The CDR3, as DNA: TGTGCCACCAGCAGAGAAGGACAGGGACGAAGTGGCTACACCTTC.